This T cell receptor (beta chain) was retrieved from a study of OX40 agonist ivuxolimab in advanced cancers. At the level of the study: People in dose escalation had one of these cancers: hepatocellular carcinoma, melanoma, renal cell or head and neck cancer.

General observations from the study: On average, a greater number of expanded clones characterised CD8+ T cells relative to CD4+.

Here immunoSEQ multiplex PCR was the method, and the copy in TCRdb shows in-frame clones only, minus some. The sample carries about 58,000 clones, about 87% recorded once. In germline, CDR1 is MNHEY, CDR2 SVGAGI. The V and J ends lost 10 bases and 4 bases respectively, with 13 bases between them. CDR3 length equals 12 residues. Blood got drawn at baseline, again on cycle 4 day 1, and then on cycle 7 day 1. On this clone itself: Its target is not known.

Sequenced here: CD4+ or CD8+ T cells sorted from blood, sampled in a trial of the OX40 agonist ivuxolimab. The V and J genes are TRBV6-5 and TRBJ2-5, with a possible D match to TRBD2 (5 bases). This receptor was identified in an adult with an advanced solid tumor such as melanoma, head and neck, liver or kidney cancer. The CDR3 here is CATQAGGETQYF. CDR3 in DNA: TGTGCCACCCAGGCAGGAGGAGAGACCCAGTACTTC.